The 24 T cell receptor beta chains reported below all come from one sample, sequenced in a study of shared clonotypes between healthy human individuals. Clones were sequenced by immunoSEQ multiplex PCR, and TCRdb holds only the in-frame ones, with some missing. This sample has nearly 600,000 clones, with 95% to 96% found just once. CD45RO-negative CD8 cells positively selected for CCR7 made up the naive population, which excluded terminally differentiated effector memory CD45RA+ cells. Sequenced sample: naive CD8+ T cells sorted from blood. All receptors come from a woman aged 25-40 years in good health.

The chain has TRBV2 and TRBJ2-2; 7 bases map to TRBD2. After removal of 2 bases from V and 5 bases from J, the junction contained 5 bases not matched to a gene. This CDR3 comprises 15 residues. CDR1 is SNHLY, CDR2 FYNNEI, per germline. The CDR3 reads CASSEFGEGTGELFF. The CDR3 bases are TGTGCCAGCAGTGAATTTGGGGAGGGGACCGGGGAGCTGTTTTTT.

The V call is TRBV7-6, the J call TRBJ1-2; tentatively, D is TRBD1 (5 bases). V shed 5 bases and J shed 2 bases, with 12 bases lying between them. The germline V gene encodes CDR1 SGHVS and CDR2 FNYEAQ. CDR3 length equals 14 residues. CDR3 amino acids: CASSMGTVNYGYTF. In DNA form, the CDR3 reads TGTGCCAGCAGCATGGGGACGGTAAACTATGGCTACACCTTC.

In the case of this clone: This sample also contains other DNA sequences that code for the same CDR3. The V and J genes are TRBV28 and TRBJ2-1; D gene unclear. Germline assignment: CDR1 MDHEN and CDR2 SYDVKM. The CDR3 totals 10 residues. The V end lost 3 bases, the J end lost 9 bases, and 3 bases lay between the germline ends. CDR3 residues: CASSFGEQFF. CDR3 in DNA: TGTGCCAGCAGTTTTGGTGAGCAGTTCTTC.

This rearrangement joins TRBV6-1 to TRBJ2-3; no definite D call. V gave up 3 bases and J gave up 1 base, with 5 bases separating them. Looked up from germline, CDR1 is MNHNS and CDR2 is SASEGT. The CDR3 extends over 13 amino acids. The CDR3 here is CASSDLGTDTQYF. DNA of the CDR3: TGTGCCAGCAGTGACCTCGGCACAGATACGCAGTATTTT.

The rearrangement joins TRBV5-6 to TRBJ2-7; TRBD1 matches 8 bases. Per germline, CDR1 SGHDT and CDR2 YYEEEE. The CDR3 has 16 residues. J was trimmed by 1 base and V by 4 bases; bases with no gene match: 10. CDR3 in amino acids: CASSVAGTGFSYEQYF. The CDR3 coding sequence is TGTGCCAGCAGCGTAGCAGGGACAGGATTTTCCTACGAGCAGTACTTC.

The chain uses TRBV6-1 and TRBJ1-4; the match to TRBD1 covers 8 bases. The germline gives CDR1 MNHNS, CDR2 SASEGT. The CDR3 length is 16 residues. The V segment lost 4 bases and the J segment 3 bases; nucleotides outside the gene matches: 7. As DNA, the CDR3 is TGTGCCAGCAGTGCCTTCACAGGGGGACCTAATGAAAAACTGTTTTTT. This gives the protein CASSAFTGGPNEKLFF.

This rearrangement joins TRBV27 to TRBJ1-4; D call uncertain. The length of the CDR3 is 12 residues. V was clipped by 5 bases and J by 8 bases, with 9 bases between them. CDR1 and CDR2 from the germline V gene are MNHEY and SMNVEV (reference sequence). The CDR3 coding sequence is TGTGCCAGCAGTCCCGGGCACGAAAAACTGTTTTTT. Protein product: CASSPGHEKLFF.

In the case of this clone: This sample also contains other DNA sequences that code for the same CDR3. The CDR3 reads CASSPGTSYEQYF. DNA of the CDR3: TGTGCCAGCAGTCCCGGGACTTCTTACGAGCAGTACTTC. The chain joins TRBV28 to TRBJ2-7; D perhaps matches TRBD2 (6 bases). Trimming removed 5 bases at V and 4 bases at J, with 12 bases between. CDR3 length: 13 amino acids. Per the germline V gene, CDR1 is MDHEN and CDR2 is SYDVKM.

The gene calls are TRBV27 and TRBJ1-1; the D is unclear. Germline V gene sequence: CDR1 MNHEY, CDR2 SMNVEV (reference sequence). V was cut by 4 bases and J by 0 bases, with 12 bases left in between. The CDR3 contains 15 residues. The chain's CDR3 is CASSSTAYMNTEAFF. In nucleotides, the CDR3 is TGTGCCAGCAGTTCCACAGCGTATATGAACACTGAAGCTTTCTTT.

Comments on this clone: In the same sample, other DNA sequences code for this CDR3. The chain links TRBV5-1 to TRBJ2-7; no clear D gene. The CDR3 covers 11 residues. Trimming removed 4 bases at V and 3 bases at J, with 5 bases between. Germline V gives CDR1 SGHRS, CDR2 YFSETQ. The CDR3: CASSQGYEQYF. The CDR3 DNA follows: TGCGCCAGCAGCCAAGGCTACGAGCAGTACTTC.

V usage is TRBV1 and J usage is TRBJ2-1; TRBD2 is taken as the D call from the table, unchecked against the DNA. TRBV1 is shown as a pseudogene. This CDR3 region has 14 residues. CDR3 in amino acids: CTSSQGGRGDEQFF. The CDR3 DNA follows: TGCACCAGCAGCCAAGGTGGGCGGGGAGATGAGCAGTTCTTC.

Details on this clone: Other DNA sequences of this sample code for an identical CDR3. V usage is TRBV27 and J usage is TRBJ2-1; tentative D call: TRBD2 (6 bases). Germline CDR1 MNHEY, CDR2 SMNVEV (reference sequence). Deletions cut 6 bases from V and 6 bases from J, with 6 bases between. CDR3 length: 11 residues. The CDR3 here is CASRGGNEQFF. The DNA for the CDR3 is TGTGCCAGCAGGGGGGGCAATGAGCAGTTCTTC.

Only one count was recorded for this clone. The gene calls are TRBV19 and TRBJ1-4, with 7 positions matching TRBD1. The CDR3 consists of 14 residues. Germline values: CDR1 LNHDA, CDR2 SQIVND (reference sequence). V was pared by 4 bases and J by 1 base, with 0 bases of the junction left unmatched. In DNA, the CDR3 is TGTGCCAGTAGTACAGGGGGAACTAATGAAAAACTGTTTTTT. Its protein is CASSTGGTNEKLFF.

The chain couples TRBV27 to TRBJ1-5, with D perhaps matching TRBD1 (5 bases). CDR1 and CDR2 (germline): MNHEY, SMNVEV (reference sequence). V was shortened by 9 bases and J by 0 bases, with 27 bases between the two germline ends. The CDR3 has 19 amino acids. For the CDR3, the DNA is TGTGCCAGTGGGGCACTTGGGGGACCGTCTCGGTATAGCAATCAGCCCCAGCATTTT. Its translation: CASGALGGPSRYSNQPQHF.

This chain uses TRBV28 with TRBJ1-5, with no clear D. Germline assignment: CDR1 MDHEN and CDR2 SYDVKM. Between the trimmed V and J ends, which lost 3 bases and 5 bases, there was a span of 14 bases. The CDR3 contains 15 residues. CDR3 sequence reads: CASSLEVGSYQPQHF. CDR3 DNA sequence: TGTGCCAGCAGTTTGGAAGTCGGGAGTTATCAGCCCCAGCATTTT.

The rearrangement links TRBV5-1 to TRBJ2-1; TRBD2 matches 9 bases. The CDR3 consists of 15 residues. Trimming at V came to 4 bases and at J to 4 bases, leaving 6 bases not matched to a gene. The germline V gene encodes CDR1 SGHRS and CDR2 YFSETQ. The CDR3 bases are TGCGCCAGCAGCCGTGGACTAGCGAATTACAATGAGCAGTTCTTC. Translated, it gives CASSRGLANYNEQFF.

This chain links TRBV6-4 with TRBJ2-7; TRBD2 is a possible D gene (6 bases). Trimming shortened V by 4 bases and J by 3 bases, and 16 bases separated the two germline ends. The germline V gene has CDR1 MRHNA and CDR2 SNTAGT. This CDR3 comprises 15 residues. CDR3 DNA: TGTGCCAGCAGTGGGCTTACGGGGGTTTACTACGAGCAGTACTTC. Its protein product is CASSGLTGVYYEQYF.

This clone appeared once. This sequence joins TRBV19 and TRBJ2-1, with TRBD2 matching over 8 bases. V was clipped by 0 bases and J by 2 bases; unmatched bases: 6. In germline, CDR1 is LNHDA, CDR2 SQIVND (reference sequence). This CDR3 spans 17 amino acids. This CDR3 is CASSIDREGIPYNEQFF. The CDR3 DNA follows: TGTGCCAGTAGTATAGATCGGGAGGGGATTCCCTACAATGAGCAGTTCTTC.

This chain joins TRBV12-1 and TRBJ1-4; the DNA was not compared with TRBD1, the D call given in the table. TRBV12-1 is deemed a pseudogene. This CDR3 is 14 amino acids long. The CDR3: CASSYRAQVEKLFF. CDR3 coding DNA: TGTGCCAGCAGCTACAGGGCGCAGGTTGAAAAACTGTTTTTT.

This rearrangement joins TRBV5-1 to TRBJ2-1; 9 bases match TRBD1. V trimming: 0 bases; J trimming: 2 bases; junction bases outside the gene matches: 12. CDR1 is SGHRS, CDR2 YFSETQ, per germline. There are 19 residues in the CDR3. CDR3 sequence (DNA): TGCGCCAGCAGCTTGGAACTAGGGCCCGGGACAGGGCCCTACAATGAGCAGTTCTTC. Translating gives CASSLELGPGTGPYNEQFF.

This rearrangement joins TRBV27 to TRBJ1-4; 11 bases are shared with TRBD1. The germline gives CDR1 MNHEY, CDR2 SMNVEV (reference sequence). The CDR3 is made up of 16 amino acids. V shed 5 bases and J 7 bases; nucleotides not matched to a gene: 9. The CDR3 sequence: CASSPGQGAIGEKLFF. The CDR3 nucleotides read TGTGCCAGCAGTCCCGGACAGGGGGCGATTGGTGAAAAACTGTTTTTT.

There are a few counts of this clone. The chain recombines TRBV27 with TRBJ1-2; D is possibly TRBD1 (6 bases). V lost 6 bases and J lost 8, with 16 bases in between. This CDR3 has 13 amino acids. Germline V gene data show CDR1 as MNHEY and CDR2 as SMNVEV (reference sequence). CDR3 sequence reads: CASSPTGREGYTF. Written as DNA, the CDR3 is TGTGCCAGCAGCCCGACAGGACGGGAGGGCTACACCTTC.

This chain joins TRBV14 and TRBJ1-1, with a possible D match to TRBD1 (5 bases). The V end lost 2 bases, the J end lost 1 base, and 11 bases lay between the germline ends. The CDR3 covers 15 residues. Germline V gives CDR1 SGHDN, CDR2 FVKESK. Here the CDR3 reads CASSQPSTGNTEAFF. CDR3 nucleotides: TGTGCCAGCAGCCAACCGTCAACAGGGAACACTGAAGCTTTCTTT.

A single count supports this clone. The CDR3 bases are TGTGCCAGTAGCGGGTTTCAGGGTATGGGCACTGAAGCTTTCTTT. This codes for CASSGFQGMGTEAFF. The chain links TRBV19 to TRBJ1-1, with a possible D match to TRBD1 (5 bases). V shed 6 bases and J shed 4 bases, with 18 bases lying between them. The germline gives CDR1 LNHDA, CDR2 SQIVND (reference sequence). The CDR3 loop spans 15 amino acids.